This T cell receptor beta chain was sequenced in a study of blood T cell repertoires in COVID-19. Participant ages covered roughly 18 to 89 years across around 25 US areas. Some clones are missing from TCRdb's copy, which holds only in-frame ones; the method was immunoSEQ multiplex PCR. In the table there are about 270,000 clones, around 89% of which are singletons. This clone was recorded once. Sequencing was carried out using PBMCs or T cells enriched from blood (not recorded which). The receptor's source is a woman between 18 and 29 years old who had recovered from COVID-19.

Here the CDR3 reads CASSLGGVPDRGLRNSPLHF. The CDR3 bases are TGTGCCAGCAGCTTAGGAGGGGTACCGGACAGGGGGCTTCGGAATTCACCCCTCCACTTT. The chain links TRBV13 to TRBJ1-6; 11 nucleotides align to TRBD1. The CDR3 spans 20 residues. J was trimmed by 7 bases and V by 0 bases; bases with no gene match: 14. CDR1 PRHDT and CDR2 FYEKMQ come from the germline V gene (reference sequence). Supplemented by reference TRBV13 and TRBJ1-6, the full variable domain reads AAGVIQSPRHLIKEKRETATLKCYPIPRHDTVYWYQQGPGQDPQFLISFYEKMQSDKGSIPDRFSAQQFSDYHSELNMSSLELGDSALYFCASSLGGVPDRGLRNSPLHFGNGTRLTVT.